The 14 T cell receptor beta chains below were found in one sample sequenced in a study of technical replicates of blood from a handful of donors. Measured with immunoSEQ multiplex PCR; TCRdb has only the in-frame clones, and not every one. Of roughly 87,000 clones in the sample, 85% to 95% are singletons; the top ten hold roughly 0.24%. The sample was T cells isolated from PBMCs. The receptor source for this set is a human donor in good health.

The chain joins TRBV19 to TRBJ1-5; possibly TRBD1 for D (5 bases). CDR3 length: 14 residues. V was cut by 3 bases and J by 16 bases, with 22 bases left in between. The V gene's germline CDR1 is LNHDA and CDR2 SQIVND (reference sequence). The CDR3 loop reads CASSIGGKAGSHHF. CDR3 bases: TGTGCCAGTAGTATCGGGGGGAAGGCAGGGTCTCATCATTTT.

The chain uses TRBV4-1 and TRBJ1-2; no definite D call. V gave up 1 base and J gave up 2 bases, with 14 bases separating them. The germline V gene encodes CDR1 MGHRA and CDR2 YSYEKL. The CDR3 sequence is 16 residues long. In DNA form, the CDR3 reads TGCGCCAGCAGCCAAGGATGGTTCGAGACAAACTATGGCTACACCTTC. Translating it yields CASSQGWFETNYGYTF.

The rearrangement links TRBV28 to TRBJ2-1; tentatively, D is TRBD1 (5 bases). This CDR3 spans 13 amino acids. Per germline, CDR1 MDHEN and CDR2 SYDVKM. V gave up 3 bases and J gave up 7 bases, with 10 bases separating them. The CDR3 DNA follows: TGTGCCAGCAGTTTTCAGGGTCCGAATGAGCAGTTCTTC. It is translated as CASSFQGPNEQFF.

The CDR3 DNA is TGCGCCAGCAGTGAGTCGTCGGGGGGGCCTGAGACCCAGTACTTC. Its protein product is CASSESSGGPETQYF. The chain has TRBV10-1 and TRBJ2-5; 8 bases map to TRBD2. The V segment lost 0 bases and the J segment 5 bases; nucleotides outside the gene matches: 5. Germline lookup yields CDR1 WNHNN and CDR2 SYGVQD (reference sequence). The CDR3 has 15 amino acids.

CDR3 sequence (DNA): TGTGCCAGCAGCTTTTTAGTCGCCGCGGGGGTTTACGAGCAGTACTTC. The encoded protein is CASSFLVAAGVYEQYF. This chain connects TRBV5-6 to TRBJ2-7, with TRBD2 matching over 7 bases. This CDR3 is 16 amino acids long. With 2 bases clipped from V and 4 bases from J, the junction kept 12 bases outside the gene matches. The germline V gene encodes CDR1 SGHDT and CDR2 YYEEEE.

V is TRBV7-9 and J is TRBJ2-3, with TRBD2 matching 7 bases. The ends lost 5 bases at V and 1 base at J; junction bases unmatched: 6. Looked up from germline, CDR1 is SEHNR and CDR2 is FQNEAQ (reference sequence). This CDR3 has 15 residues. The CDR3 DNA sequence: TGTGCCAGCAGCACTGCGGGAGTCGGCACAGATACGCAGTATTTT. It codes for CASSTAGVGTDTQYF.

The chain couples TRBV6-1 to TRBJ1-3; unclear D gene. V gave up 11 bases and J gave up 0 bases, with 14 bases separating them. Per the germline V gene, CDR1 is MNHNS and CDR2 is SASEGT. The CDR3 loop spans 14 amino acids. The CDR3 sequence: CALRRDGSGNTIYF. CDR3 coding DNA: TGTGCCCTACGGCGGGATGGCTCTGGAAACACCATATATTTT.

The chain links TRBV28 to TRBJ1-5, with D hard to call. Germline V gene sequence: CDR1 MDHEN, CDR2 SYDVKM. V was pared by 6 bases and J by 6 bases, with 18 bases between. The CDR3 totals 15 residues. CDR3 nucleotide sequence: TGTGCCAGCAGAGTAGACACACCTACATCTCAGCCCCAGCATTTT. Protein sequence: CASRVDTPTSQPQHF. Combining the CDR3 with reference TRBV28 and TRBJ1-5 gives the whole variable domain DVKVTQSSRYLVKRTGEKVFLECVQDMDHENMFWYRQDPGLGLRLIYFSYDVKMKEKGDIPEGYSVSREKKERFSLILESASTNQTSMYLCASRVDTPTSQPQHFGDGTRLSIL.

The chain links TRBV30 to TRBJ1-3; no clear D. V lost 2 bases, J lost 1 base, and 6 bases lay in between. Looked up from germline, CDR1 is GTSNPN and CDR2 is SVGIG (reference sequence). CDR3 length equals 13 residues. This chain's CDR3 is CAWSSVSGNTIYF. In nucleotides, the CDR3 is TGTGCCTGGAGTTCAGTTTCTGGAAACACCATATATTTT.

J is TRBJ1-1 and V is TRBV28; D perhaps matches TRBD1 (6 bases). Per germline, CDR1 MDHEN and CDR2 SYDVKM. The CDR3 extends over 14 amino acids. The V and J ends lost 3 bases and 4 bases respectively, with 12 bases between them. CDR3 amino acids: CASSLQGLSTEAFF. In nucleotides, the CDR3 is TGTGCCAGCAGTTTGCAGGGGCTTAGCACTGAAGCTTTCTTT.

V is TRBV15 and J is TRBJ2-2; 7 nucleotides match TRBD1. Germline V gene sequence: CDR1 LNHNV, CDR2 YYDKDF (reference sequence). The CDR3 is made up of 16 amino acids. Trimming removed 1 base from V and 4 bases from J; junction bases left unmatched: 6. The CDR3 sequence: CATSRALDRSTGELFF. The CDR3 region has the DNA TGTGCCACCAGCAGAGCTCTGGACAGGAGCACCGGGGAGCTGTTTTTT.

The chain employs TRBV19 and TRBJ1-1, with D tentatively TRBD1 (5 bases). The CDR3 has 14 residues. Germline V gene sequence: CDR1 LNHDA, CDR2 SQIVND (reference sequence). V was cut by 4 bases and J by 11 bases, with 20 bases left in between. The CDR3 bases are TGTGCCAGTAGTACCCTAACCAGGGCACCCCTGGCTTTCTTT. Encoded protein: CASSTLTRAPLAFF.

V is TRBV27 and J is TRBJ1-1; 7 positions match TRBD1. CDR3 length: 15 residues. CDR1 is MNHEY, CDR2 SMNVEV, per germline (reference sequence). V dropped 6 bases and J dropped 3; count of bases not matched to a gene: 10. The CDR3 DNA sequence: TGTGCCAGCAGCAACGTTGGACAGGAAGACACTGAAGCTTTCTTT. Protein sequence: CASSNVGQEDTEAFF.

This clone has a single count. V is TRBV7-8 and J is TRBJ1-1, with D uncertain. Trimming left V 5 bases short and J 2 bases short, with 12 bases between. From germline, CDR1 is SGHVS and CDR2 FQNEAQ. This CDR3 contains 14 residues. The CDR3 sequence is CASSRREINTEAFF. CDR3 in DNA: TGTGCCAGCAGCAGACGGGAGATTAACACTGAAGCTTTCTTT.